Described below is a single T cell receptor (beta chain) sequence and its context. This clone occurred once. Which antigen it targets is not known. No base quality information exists; no much larger clone differs at one position. To sequence the TCRbeta CDR3 region, genomic DNA was isolated from the sorted cells. TCRbeta CDR3 regions were sequenced using the immunoSEQ Assay. TCRdb took this table from immuneACCESS and kept in-frame rearrangements with V and J called. Such tables lack part of the clones; where checked against another copy, unresolved V genes explain under half of the gap, and the rest is unexplained. This sample has under 85,000 clones in its table, and over 75% of those were observed once. In total, the top ten clones hold around 2.9% of the sample. This sample was taken from a study of OX40 agonist ivuxolimab in advanced cancers. Study-wide context: Ivuxolimab was a fully human IgG2 agonistic monoclonal antibody targeting the costimulatory receptor OX40 (CD134). The paper covers the monotherapy dose-escalation part of the phase I ivuxolimab trial, which included N = 52 patients. Partial responses were achieved by three dose-escalation patients, of whom one had hepatocellular carcinoma and two had cutaneous melanoma. Intravenous ivuxolimab was administered to patients every 2 weeks at six dose levels: 0.01, 0.1, 0.3, 1.5, 3 and 10 mg/kg. Prior anti-PD-1, anti-PD-L1 or anti-CTLA-4 therapy was permitted, and 40% of dose-escalation patients had received checkpoint inhibitors. A male proportion of roughly 80% and a mean age of 60 years, ranging from 23 to 79, were recorded for the dose-escalation cohort. Among the roughly 52 dose-escalation patients, about 20 had hepatocellular carcinoma, roughly 15 melanoma, 9 renal cell carcinoma and 9 head and neck cancer. Peripheral TCRbeta sequencing aimed to test whether ivuxolimab altered TCR sequence diversity and caused clonal T-cell expansion.

Study-wide conclusions, independent of this receptor: After ivuxolimab, expanded clones were on average more numerous among CD8+ T cells than among CD4+ T cells. At doses of 0.1 to 3.0 mg/kg, clonal expansion of both CD4+ and CD8+ blood T cells was observed from baseline to week 6. In partial responders in the 0.1-3.0 mg/kg groups, normalized peripheral clonal expansion was found to be among the lowest, especially among CD8+ T cells. Low levels of normalized T-cell clonal expansion were also seen in some patients who did not respond. Antigen specificity was not determined for the clonally expanded peripheral T cells.

The trial excluded patients who had a history of autoimmune disease or were on systemic immunosuppression. Peripheral blood for TCR sequencing was collected from all dose cohorts at baseline, on cycle 4 day 1, and on cycle 7 day 1. Samples came from an open-label, multicenter, first-in-human phase I dose-escalation trial of ivuxolimab. The trial enrolled adults with locally advanced or metastatic head and neck squamous cell, hepatocellular, melanoma or renal cell carcinoma. Before TCR sequencing, CD4+ T cells and CD8+ T cells from peripheral blood were sorted into separate populations. The CDR1 and CDR2 encoded by the germline V gene (reference sequence) are LNHNV and YYDKDF. V and J are truncated by 6 bases and 1 base respectively, leaving an intervening sequence of 9 bases. The CDR3 starts with the cysteine, ends with the phenylalanine, and has 13 residues. The only DNA kept is the CDR3, 39 bases in frame from the first base.

Sequencing was performed on CD4+ or CD8+ T cells sorted from blood, taken in a trial of the OX40 agonist ivuxolimab. The chain employs TRBV15 and TRBJ1-1, with TRBD1 tentatively as D gene (5 bases match). This TCR came from an adult with an advanced solid tumor such as melanoma, head and neck, liver or kidney cancer. The CDR3 reads CATRRQQNTEAFF. The DNA sequence is TGTGCCACCAGACGACAGCAGAACACTGAAGCTTTCTTT.